This TCR beta chain appears in the sequencing data of a study of T cell changes during pregnancy in multiple sclerosis. The CDR3 runs 15 residues. Looked up from germline, CDR1 is SEHNR and CDR2 is FQNEAQ (reference sequence). Trimming took 1 base from V and 0 from J, leaving 6 bases between them. Assay: immunoSEQ multiplex PCR; the TCRdb copy retains only in-frame clones and omits some. Of 38,000 or so clones in the sample, 93% are singletons; the top ten hold 0.35% to 0.5%. This clonotype originated in a female donor with multiple sclerosis, enrolled in a pregnancy study. The sample here was CD4+ T cells from peripheral blood mononuclear cells, taken in the first trimester of pregnancy. This chain links TRBV7-9 with TRBJ1-4; D remains unclear. Here the CDR3 reads CASSLDGATNEKLFF. The CDR3, as DNA: TGTGCCAGCAGCTTAGACGGGGCAACTAATGAAAAACTGTTTTTT.